The present entry profiles one T cell receptor beta chain with its context. Antigen specificity is unknown. The data were obtained in a study of T cell responses to AZD1222 COVID-19 vaccine. Study-wide results and limits: Most donors were white British, females outnumbered males, and clonal diversity was possibly underestimated. In the spike-specific TCR repertoire, nearly half reportedly target unmutated variant regions. Vaccine-associated CD4 TCRs spanned spike, dominant at 160-218 and 743-854.

The method was immunoSEQ multiplex PCR; TCRdb's version includes in-frame clones alone and lacks a portion of them. Among about 84,000 clones, about 90% were seen once, and the ten largest hold around a tenth. The sequence was collected from an adult who received the AZD1222 COVID-19 vaccine. Sequences were derived from peripheral blood, sampled 28 days after the second AZD1222 dose.

The CDR3 is CASSGTGAETQYF. In DNA, the CDR3 is TGTGCCAGCAGCGGGACAGGGGCCGAGACCCAGTACTTC. The rearrangement links TRBV3-1 (or the pseudogene TRBV3-2) to TRBJ2-5, with 10 bases fitting TRBD1. There are 13 residues in the CDR3. Germline CDR1 reads LGHDT; CDR2 reads YNNKEL (reference sequence). The J segment lost 5 bases and the V segment lost 5 bases, leaving 2 bases of the junction unmatched.